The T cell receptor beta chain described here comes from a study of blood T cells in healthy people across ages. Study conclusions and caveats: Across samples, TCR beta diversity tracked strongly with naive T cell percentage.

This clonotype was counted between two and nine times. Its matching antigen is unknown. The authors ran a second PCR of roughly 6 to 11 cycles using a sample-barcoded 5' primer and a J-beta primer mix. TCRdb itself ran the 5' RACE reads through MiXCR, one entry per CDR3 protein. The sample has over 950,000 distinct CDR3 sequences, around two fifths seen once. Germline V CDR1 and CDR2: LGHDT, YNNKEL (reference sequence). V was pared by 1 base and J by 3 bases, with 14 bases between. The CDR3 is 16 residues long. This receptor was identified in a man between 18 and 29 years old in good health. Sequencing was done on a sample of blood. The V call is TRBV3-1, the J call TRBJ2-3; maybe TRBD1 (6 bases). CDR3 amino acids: CASSQGNRVATDTQYF. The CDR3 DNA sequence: TGTGCCAGCAGCCAAGGCAACAGGGTAGCAACAGATACGCAGTATTTT.